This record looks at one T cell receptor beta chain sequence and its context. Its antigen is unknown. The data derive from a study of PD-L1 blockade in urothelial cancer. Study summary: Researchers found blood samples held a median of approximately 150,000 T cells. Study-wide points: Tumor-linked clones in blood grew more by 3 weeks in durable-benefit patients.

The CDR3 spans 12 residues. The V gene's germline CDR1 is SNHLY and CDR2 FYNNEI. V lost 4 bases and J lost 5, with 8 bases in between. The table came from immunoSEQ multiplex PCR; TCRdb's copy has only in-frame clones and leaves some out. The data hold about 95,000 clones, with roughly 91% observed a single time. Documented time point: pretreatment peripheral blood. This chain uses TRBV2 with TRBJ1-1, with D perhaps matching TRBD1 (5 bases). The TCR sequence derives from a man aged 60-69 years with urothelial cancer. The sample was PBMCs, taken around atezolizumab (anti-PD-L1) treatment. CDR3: CASSGGGTEAFF. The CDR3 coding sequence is TGTGCCAGCAGTGGGGGGGGGACTGAAGCTTTCTTT. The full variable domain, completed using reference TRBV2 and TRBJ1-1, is EPEVTQTPSHQVTQMGQEVILRCVPISNHLYFYWYRQILGQKVEFLVSFYNNEISEKSEIFDDQFSVERPDGSNFTLKIRSTKLEDSAMYFCASSGGGTEAFFGQGTRLTVV.